These 5 T cell receptor beta chains were sequenced from one sample in a study of shared T cell receptors in the human thymus. The table came from immunoSEQ multiplex PCR; TCRdb's copy has only in-frame clones and leaves some out. The table lists some 700,000 clones, over 75% of them singletons. These data are also associated with another study on human thymus T cells.

The sample was thymocytes. Receptor source: a girl under two years old with a congenital heart defect.

The chain links TRBV18 to TRBJ2-5; 14 nucleotides line up with TRBD2. Germline V gene lookup returns CDR1 KGHSH and CDR2 LQKENI. V lost 3 bases, J lost 3 bases, and 6 bases stayed unmatched. The length of the CDR3 is 17 residues. CDR3 in DNA: TGTGCCAGCTCACCGGGACTAGCGGGGGCCCTAAAAGAGACCCAGTACTTC. Its protein product is CASSPGLAGALKETQYF.

The chain has TRBV6-1 and TRBJ2-3, with a possible D match to TRBD1 (5 bases). CDR1 is MNHNS, CDR2 SASEGT, per germline. This CDR3 has 15 residues. Trimming removed 3 bases at V and 3 bases at J, with 13 bases between. The CDR3 region has the DNA TGTGCCAGCAGTGATTGGGGCGGAAAGACAGATACGCAGTATTTT. Translated: CASSDWGGKTDTQYF.

The chain couples TRBV6-1 to TRBJ1-6; 7 nucleotides line up with TRBD1. CDR1 is MNHNS, CDR2 SASEGT, per germline. This CDR3 is 15 amino acids long. The V and J ends lost 5 bases and 7 bases, in that order; junction bases with no gene match: 8. The CDR3 DNA reads TGTGCCAGCAGTCGACCGGGACAGCCAAATTCACCCCTCCACTTT. Its protein is CASSRPGQPNSPLHF.

This chain joins TRBV7-3 and TRBJ2-3; 11 positions match TRBD2. Germline V CDR1 and CDR2: SGHTA, FQGTGA. This CDR3 comprises 15 residues. With V trimmed by 2 bases and J by 6 bases, 4 bases remained unmatched. In DNA, the CDR3 is TGTGCCAGCAGCTTACAGAGGACTAGCGGGGATACGCAGTATTTT. As protein: CASSLQRTSGDTQYF.

V and J are TRBV11-3 and TRBJ2-2, with TRBD2 identical over 14 bases. Germline-derived CDR1 and CDR2 are SGHNT and YENEEA. V shed 5 bases and J 5 bases; nucleotides not matched to a gene: 10. The CDR3 covers 18 residues. CDR3: CASSVNGTSGGLTGELFF. The CDR3 DNA follows: TGTGCCAGCAGCGTCAACGGGACTAGCGGGGGCTTGACCGGGGAGCTGTTTTTT.